This TCR beta chain originates from a study of human T cells and chemical hapten exposure. The time point denotes: pre-sensitization, week 0. The treatment is: therapeutic diphenylcyclopropenone sensitization with weekly scalp DPC. Trimming cost V 1 base and J 3 bases, with 7 bases left between them. The CDR3 is 15 residues long. Germline CDR1 reads KGHSH; CDR2 reads LQKENI. One entry per CDR3 protein results from TCRdb running MiXCR on the RACE reads. In the table there are 35,000 to 50,000 distinct CDR3 sequences, roughly 10% of which are singletons. The sample holds many counts of this clonotype. Antigen unknown. Study-wide results and caveats: Expanded TCRs clustered into significantly more large CDR3 similarity groups than controls, the analysis revealed.

Specimen: whole blood, collected in connection with sensitization to the hapten diphenylcyclopropenone (DPC). The chain recombines TRBV18 with TRBJ1-6; D gene uncertain. The receptor's source is a man aged 25 to 40 with alopecia areata. Some clones in this sample may be carry-over from other donors' samples. CDR3 residues: CASSPLSDYNSPLHF. Written as DNA, the CDR3 is TGTGCCAGCTCACCACTCTCGGACTATAATTCACCCCTCCACTTT.